This is a list of T cell receptor beta chains from one sample in a study of T cells after yellow fever vaccination. MiXCR, applied by TCRdb to the 5' RACE reads, yields one record per CDR3 protein. In the table there are about 63,000 distinct CDR3 sequences, around 7.4% of which are singletons. This sample comprised CD8+ T cells sorted from PBMCs, obtained 15 days after the yellow fever booster vaccination. The receptor set was obtained from a man between 25 and 39 years old who received the YFV17D yellow fever vaccine. Each CDR3 is given with its conserved first and last residue. D genes are given only for firm matches. Rows may omit the clone size; those that give it use once, few, many or a size class.

v_call: TRBV6-2/TRBV6-3
d_call: NA
j_call: TRBJ2-1
clone_size: many
cdr3_nt: TGTGCCAGCAGTTACCTGGCGGGGGCCCGGCAGTTCTTC
cdr3_aa: CASSYLAGARQFF

v_call: TRBV6-2/TRBV6-3
d_call: NA
j_call: TRBJ2-7
clone_size: many
cdr3_nt: TGTGCCAGCACCAAAGGGACGGAGGGTCGCGAGCAGTACTTC
cdr3_aa: CASTKGTEGREQYF

v_call: TRBV5-4
d_call: NA
j_call: TRBJ1-5
clone_size: many
cdr3_nt: TGTGCCAGCAGCTTGGGGGGCGACCTCAATCAGCCCCAGCATTTT
cdr3_aa: CASSLGGDLNQPQHF

v_call: TRBV4-3
d_call: TRBD2
j_call: TRBJ2-2
clone_size: many
cdr3_nt: TGCGCCAGCAGCCAAGATTGGCTAGCGGGCACCGGGGAGCTGTTTTTT
cdr3_aa: CASSQDWLAGTGELFF

v_call: TRBV30
d_call: TRBD2
j_call: TRBJ2-1
clone_size: few
cdr3_nt: TGTGCCTGTGGACTAGCGGCATACAATGAGCAGTTCTTC
cdr3_aa: CACGLAAYNEQFF

v_call: TRBV4-3
d_call: NA
j_call: TRBJ2-3
clone_size: many
cdr3_nt: TGCGCCAGCAGCCATGGAGGGGAGGCAGATACGCAGTATTTT
cdr3_aa: CASSHGGEADTQYF

v_call: TRBV14
d_call: NA
j_call: TRBJ2-2
clone_size: many
cdr3_nt: TGTGCCAGCAGCTCGACTAGAATTGGGGAGCTGTTTTTT
cdr3_aa: CASSSTRIGELFF

v_call: TRBV7-2
d_call: TRBD2
j_call: TRBJ2-7
clone_size: NA
cdr3_nt: TGTGCCAGCAGCAAGGGACTAGCGGGTCTCAGCTCCTACGAGCAGTACTTC
cdr3_aa: CASSKGLAGLSSYEQYF

v_call: TRBV11-2
d_call: NA
j_call: TRBJ2-7
clone_size: many
cdr3_nt: TGTGCCAGCAGCTTAGCCCTAGCAGTCGAGCAGTACTTC
cdr3_aa: CASSLALAVEQYF

v_call: TRBV23-1
d_call: NA
j_call: TRBJ2-2
clone_size: many
cdr3_nt: TGCGCCAGAGACTCTTGCACCGGGGAGCTGTTTTTT
cdr3_aa: CARDSCTGELFF

v_call: TRBV2
d_call: NA
j_call: TRBJ1-2
clone_size: many
cdr3_nt: TGTGCCAGCAGTGAAGGGGGCATCTATGGCTACACCTTC
cdr3_aa: CASSEGGIYGYTF

v_call: TRBV7-6
d_call: NA
j_call: TRBJ2-6
clone_size: few
cdr3_nt: TGTGCCAGCAGCTATCGGGGCCCTGGGGCCAACGTCCTGACTTTC
cdr3_aa: CASSYRGPGANVLTF

v_call: TRBV5-1
d_call: NA
j_call: TRBJ2-7
clone_size: many
cdr3_nt: TGCGCCAGCAGCTTGGAAAGGACAGAGGGGGGTTACGAGCAGTACTTC
cdr3_aa: CASSLERTEGGYEQYF

v_call: TRBV7-2
d_call: NA
j_call: TRBJ1-1
clone_size: many
cdr3_nt: TGTGCCAGCAGCTACCCTAACACTGAAGCTTTCTTT
cdr3_aa: CASSYPNTEAFF

v_call: TRBV5-4
d_call: NA
j_call: TRBJ2-2
clone_size: few
cdr3_nt: TGTGCCAGCAGCTTGGATGGCGGGGAGCTGTTTTTT
cdr3_aa: CASSLDGGELFF

v_call: TRBV7-9
d_call: NA
j_call: TRBJ2-3
clone_size: many
cdr3_nt: TGTGCCAGCAGCTTAATGGGGTTGGATACGCAGTATTTT
cdr3_aa: CASSLMGLDTQYF

v_call: TRBV19
d_call: NA
j_call: TRBJ2-5
clone_size: many
cdr3_nt: TGTGCCAGTAGCAAGGACGCGGGTGCAGAGACCCAGTACTTC
cdr3_aa: CASSKDAGAETQYF

v_call: TRBV6-1
d_call: NA
j_call: TRBJ2-7
clone_size: many
cdr3_nt: TGTGCCAGCAGTGAATCGAGGCTCCACGAGCAGTACTTC
cdr3_aa: CASSESRLHEQYF

v_call: TRBV12-3/TRBV12-4
d_call: NA
j_call: TRBJ1-4
clone_size: many
cdr3_nt: TGTGCCAGCAGTTTAGGGTCTCTCGAACTGTTTTTT
cdr3_aa: CASSLGSLELFF

v_call: TRBV7-6
d_call: NA
j_call: TRBJ2-5
clone_size: many
cdr3_nt: TGTGCCAGCAGCTCGGGACTCGACGAAGAGACCCAGTACTTC
cdr3_aa: CASSSGLDEETQYF

v_call: TRBV20-1
d_call: NA
j_call: TRBJ2-2
clone_size: many
cdr3_nt: TGCAGTGCCTTGCAATGGGGGGCTCCCGGGGAGCTGTTTTTT
cdr3_aa: CSALQWGAPGELFF

v_call: TRBV7-9
d_call: TRBD1
j_call: TRBJ1-1
clone_size: many
cdr3_nt: TGTGCCAGCAGCTTAATACAGGGGATTGAAGCTTTCTTT
cdr3_aa: CASSLIQGIEAFF

v_call: TRBV7-9
d_call: NA
j_call: TRBJ2-7
clone_size: NA
cdr3_nt: TGTGCCAGCAGCTCACAGGCTGCCTACGAGCAGTACTTC
cdr3_aa: CASSSQAAYEQYF

v_call: TRBV28
d_call: NA
j_call: TRBJ1-5
clone_size: many
cdr3_nt: TGTGCCAGCACCCCCGCCGGGGCTAGCAATCAGCCCCAGCATTTT
cdr3_aa: CASTPAGASNQPQHF

v_call: TRBV28
d_call: NA
j_call: TRBJ2-2
clone_size: few
cdr3_nt: TGTGCCAGCAGAGGAGGGGTCACCTCCCCCGGGGAGCTGTTTTTT
cdr3_aa: CASRGGVTSPGELFF

v_call: TRBV5-5
d_call: TRBD1
j_call: TRBJ1-2
clone_size: many
cdr3_nt: TGTGCCAGCGGAGCCGGACAGGTCTATGGCTACACCTTC
cdr3_aa: CASGAGQVYGYTF

v_call: TRBV6-1
d_call: NA
j_call: TRBJ2-7
clone_size: many
cdr3_nt: TGTGCCAGCGAGACGGTCCCCGGGAACGAGCAGTACTTC
cdr3_aa: CASETVPGNEQYF

v_call: TRBV29-1
d_call: TRBD1
j_call: TRBJ2-1
clone_size: many
cdr3_nt: TGCAGCGGAAGACAGGGTACATCGAATGAGCAGTTCTTC
cdr3_aa: CSGRQGTSNEQFF

v_call: TRBV5-6
d_call: NA
j_call: TRBJ2-1
clone_size: many
cdr3_nt: TGTGCCAGCAGCCCACAGGACTACAATGAGCAGTTCTTC
cdr3_aa: CASSPQDYNEQFF

v_call: TRBV11-2
d_call: NA
j_call: TRBJ2-5
clone_size: many
cdr3_nt: TGTGCCAGCAGCCCGGGGGCTGAGACCCAGTACTTC
cdr3_aa: CASSPGAETQYF

v_call: TRBV27
d_call: NA
j_call: TRBJ2-7
clone_size: many
cdr3_nt: TGTGCCAGCAGCGGACTACGAGGACAGTACTTC
cdr3_aa: CASSGLRGQYF

v_call: TRBV6-5
d_call: NA
j_call: TRBJ2-7
clone_size: many
cdr3_nt: TGTGCCAGCAGTTACTCTCCGGGGGAGCAGTACTTC
cdr3_aa: CASSYSPGEQYF

v_call: TRBV20-1
d_call: NA
j_call: TRBJ2-2
clone_size: few
cdr3_nt: TGCAGTGCCCCCCCCTTAGGGCCCGAGGCCGGGGAGCTGTTTTTT
cdr3_aa: CSAPPLGPEAGELFF

v_call: TRBV30
d_call: NA
j_call: TRBJ1-1
clone_size: few
cdr3_nt: TGTGCCTGGAGTGTCGGTGCAGGCACTGAAGCTTTCTTT
cdr3_aa: CAWSVGAGTEAFF